The present T cell receptor (beta chain) was sequenced within a study of cytomegalovirus exposure and HLA in healthy donors. About the research overall: A preliminary data release comprised 80 million or so unique TCRs obtained from HLA-typed donors. Findings and caveats of the study: An ancestry cluster, one associated with Asian ancestry, reportedly showed fewer N-insertions than the roughly 670-donor mean in a later analysis. Among the sequence variants, a highly shared cluster was likely an artifact of sequencing.

V trimming: 2 bases; J trimming: 4 bases; junction bases outside the gene matches: 5. Germline V gene lookup returns CDR1 SGHVS and CDR2 FNYEAQ. The CDR3 is 16 amino acids. A multiplex PCR was run with 60 Vbeta primers and 13 Jbeta primers. Original analysis: Around 9.9 million shared chains were among the about 80 million unique TCR beta chains that a later analysis counted. Repertoires were generated with immunoSEQ multiplex PCR, while TCRdb's copy carries only in-frame clones and drops some. The D gene and trimming were derived from the DNA, and the V and J assignments and clone size from that table. The sample includes about 90,000 clones, approximately 66% of them seen just once. Regarding this clone: Its antigen remains unidentified.

This chain connects TRBV7-6 to TRBJ2-1; 10 positions match TRBD2. The sample taken for sequencing was PBMCs. This sequence was found in a man between 25 and 39 years old in good health and CMV-seronegative. The CDR3 here is CASSLIAGGSYNEQFF. Here the CDR3 DNA reads TGTGCCAGCAGCTTAATAGCGGGAGGAAGTTACAATGAGCAGTTCTTC.